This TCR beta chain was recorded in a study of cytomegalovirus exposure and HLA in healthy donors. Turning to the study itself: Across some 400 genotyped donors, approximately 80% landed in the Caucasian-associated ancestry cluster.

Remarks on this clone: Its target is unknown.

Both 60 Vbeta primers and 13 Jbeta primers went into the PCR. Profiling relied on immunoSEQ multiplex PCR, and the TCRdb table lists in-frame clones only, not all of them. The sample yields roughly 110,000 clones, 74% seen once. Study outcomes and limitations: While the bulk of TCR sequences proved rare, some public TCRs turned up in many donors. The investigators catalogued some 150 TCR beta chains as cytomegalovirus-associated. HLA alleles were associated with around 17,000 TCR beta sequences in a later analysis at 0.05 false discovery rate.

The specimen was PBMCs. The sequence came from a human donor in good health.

The CDR3 reads CASRSDRGNGNEQFF. The CDR3, as DNA: TGTGCCAGCAGGTCGGACAGGGGGAATGGGAATGAGCAGTTCTTC. The gene calls are TRBV5-4 and TRBJ2-1, with TRBD1 identical over 10 bases. The germline V gene encodes CDR1 SGHNT and CDR2 YYREEE (reference sequence). The ends lost 5 bases at V and 7 bases at J; junction bases unmatched: 9. The CDR3 contains 15 residues. The variable domain in full, completed from reference TRBV5-4 and TRBJ2-1, reads ETGVTQSPTHLIKTRGQQVTLRCSSQSGHNTVSWYQQALGQGPQFIFQYYREEENGRGNFPPRFSGLQFPNYSSELNVNALELDDSALYLCASRSDRGNGNEQFFGPGTRLTVL.